The next 15 T cell receptor beta chains were all read from a single sample in a study of blood T cell repertoires in COVID-19. The method was immunoSEQ multiplex PCR; TCRdb's version includes in-frame clones alone and lacks a portion of them. This sample has approximately 530,000 clones, with 85% to 90% found just once. The source material was peripheral blood. Every receptor here comes from a woman aged 45-65 years with COVID-19, enrolled during active disease.

The CDR3 DNA is TGTGCCAGCAGCGTAGATATAGCGTACAGCGGCACTGAAGCTTTCTTT. Encoded protein: CASSVDIAYSGTEAFF. J is TRBJ1-1 and V is TRBV9, with D unresolved. This CDR3 comprises 16 residues. Trimming removed 0 bases at V and 4 bases at J, with 16 bases between. Germline CDR1 and CDR2: SGDLS and YYNGEE.

This clone appeared a single time. The chain employs TRBV18 and TRBJ1-4; D is unresolved. In germline, CDR1 is KGHSH, CDR2 LQKENI. Trimming pared 4 bases from V and 0 bases from J, leaving 9 bases between. CDR3 size: 15 residues. The CDR3 loop is CASSLSGATNEKLFF. CDR3 coding DNA: TGTGCCAGCTCACTGTCGGGAGCAACTAATGAAAAACTGTTTTTT.

This clone was found a few times. The J gene is TRBJ1-3, the V gene TRBV7-9, with D uncertain. The V gene's germline CDR1 is SEHNR and CDR2 FQNEAQ (reference sequence). CDR3 length equals 11 residues. V was pared by 4 bases and J by 6 bases, with 4 bases between. In DNA, the CDR3 is TGTGCCAGCAGCTCTAAAAACACCATATATTTT. This codes for CASSSKNTIYF.

The J gene is TRBJ2-7, the V gene TRBV28; 8 bases are shared with TRBD1. Germline lookup yields CDR1 MDHEN and CDR2 SYDVKM. V lost 6 bases, J lost 0 bases, and 10 bases stayed unmatched. The CDR3 covers 16 residues. The CDR3 is CASRSRGLPSSYEQYF. The CDR3 DNA follows: TGTGCCAGCAGATCCAGGGGGCTACCGAGCTCCTACGAGCAGTACTTC.

The chain uses TRBV3-1 (or the pseudogene TRBV3-2) and TRBJ1-1; 8 nucleotides line up with TRBD1. Germline values: CDR1 LGHDT, CDR2 YNNKEL (reference sequence). V lost 8 bases and J lost 3; bases outside the gene matches: 5. The CDR3 sequence is 13 residues long. DNA of the CDR3: TGTGCCAGCGCAGGGGGCGAGGACACTGAAGCTTTCTTT. Translating gives CASAGGEDTEAFF.

This clone was detected many times. Here the CDR3 reads CASSSEGQLNSPLHF. The DNA of the CDR3 is TGTGCCAGCAGCTCAGAGGGACAGCTTAATTCACCCCTCCACTTT. J is TRBJ1-6 and V is TRBV5-4, with 7 bases matching TRBD1. Germline values: CDR1 SGHNT, CDR2 YYREEE (reference sequence). This CDR3 is 15 amino acids long. V was pared by 3 bases and J by 6 bases, with 6 bases of the junction left unmatched. The whole variable domain, filled in from reference TRBV5-4 and TRBJ1-6, reads ETGVTQSPTHLIKTRGQQVTLRCSSQSGHNTVSWYQQALGQGPQFIFQYYREEENGRGNFPPRFSGLQFPNYSSELNVNALELDDSALYLCASSSEGQLNSPLHFGNGTRLTVT.

The chain joins TRBV15 to TRBJ1-1, with D maybe TRBD1 (5 bases). In germline, CDR1 is LNHNV, CDR2 YYDKDF (reference sequence). This CDR3 region has 15 residues. Trimming removed 0 bases at V and 0 bases at J, with 8 bases between. The CDR3 reads CATSRDRGVNTEAFF. The CDR3 nucleotides are TGTGCCACCAGCAGAGATCGGGGGGTGAACACTGAAGCTTTCTTT.

This chain uses TRBV29-1 with TRBJ1-2; TRBD1 might be the D (6 bases). Per the germline V gene, CDR1 is SQVTM and CDR2 is ANQGSEA. The CDR3 spans 12 residues. The V end lost 3 bases, the J end lost 8 bases, and 13 bases lay between the germline ends. The DNA for the CDR3 is TGCAGCGTTGACCGAGCAGGGGTAGGCTACACCTTC. Its protein is CSVDRAGVGYTF. The entire variable domain, with the rest obtained from reference TRBV29-1 and TRBJ1-2, is as follows: SAVISQKPSRDICQRGTSLTIQCQVDSQVTMMFWYRQQPGQSLTLIATANQGSEATYESGFVIDKFPISRPNLTFSTLTVSNMSPEDSSIYLCSVDRAGVGYTFGSGTRLTVV.

This chain links TRBV7-2 with TRBJ2-3; TRBD2 matches 8 bases. The CDR3 runs to 15 residues. Germline V lookup: CDR1 SGHTA, CDR2 FQGNSA. V lost 3 bases, J lost 3 bases, and 5 bases stayed unmatched. CDR3 residues: CASSFVAGQTDTQYF. The CDR3 DNA reads as TGTGCCAGCAGCTTCGTAGCGGGGCAGACAGATACGCAGTATTTT.

The chain is built from TRBV9 and TRBJ2-1, with 9 positions matching TRBD2. Per germline, CDR1 SGDLS and CDR2 YYNGEE. CDR3 length equals 15 residues. Germline trimming cut 4 bases from V and 2 bases from J; bases unmatched to any gene: 4. CDR3 nucleotides: TGTGCCAGCAGCAGAGCGGGGGGCCCCTACAATGAGCAGTTCTTC. Protein: CASSRAGGPYNEQFF.

The rearrangement uses TRBV30 and TRBJ1-6, with D uncertain. Germline CDR1 and CDR2: GTSNPN and SVGIG (reference sequence). V dropped 1 base and J dropped 7 bases, with 8 bases sitting between them. CDR3 length: 13 residues. The chain's CDR3 is CAWSDFWNSPLHF. CDR3 DNA sequence: TGTGCCTGGAGTGACTTCTGGAATTCACCCCTCCACTTT.

V gene TRBV6-5 combines with J gene TRBJ1-1, with 7 bases fitting TRBD1. V shed 6 bases and J 2 bases; nucleotides not matched to a gene: 6. The CDR3 extends over 14 amino acids. The V gene's germline CDR1 is MNHEY and CDR2 SVGAGI. CDR3: CASRRGQGNTEAFF. In nucleotides, the CDR3 is TGTGCCAGCAGAAGGGGGCAGGGAAACACTGAAGCTTTCTTT.

The chain joins TRBV2 to TRBJ2-3, with unresolved D. Trimming left V 3 bases short and J 3 bases short, with 4 bases between. The CDR3 has 12 residues. The germline V gene encodes CDR1 SNHLY and CDR2 FYNNEI. The CDR3 spells CASSDRTDTQYF. In DNA form, the CDR3 reads TGTGCCAGCAGTGATCGTACAGATACGCAGTATTTT.

The chain is built from TRBV15 and TRBJ1-6, with 7 bases aligning to TRBD1. The CDR3 spans 15 residues. V gave up 3 bases and J gave up 7 bases; unmatched junction bases: 6. Per the germline V gene, CDR1 is LNHNV and CDR2 is YYDKDF (reference sequence). CDR3 sequence: CATSSRQGENSPLHF. The CDR3 bases are TGTGCCACCAGCAGTCGACAGGGTGAAAATTCACCCCTCCACTTT. Combining the CDR3 with reference TRBV15 and TRBJ1-6 gives the whole variable domain DAMVIQNPRYQVTQFGKPVTLSCSQTLNHNVMYWYQQKSSQAPKLLFHYYDKDFNNEADTPDNFQSRRPNTSFCFLDIRSPGLGDTAMYLCATSSRQGENSPLHFGNGTRLTVT.

The rearrangement joins TRBV5-4 to TRBJ1-4; 7 nucleotides match TRBD1. The CDR3 extends over 14 amino acids. J lost 8 bases, V lost 0 bases, and 4 bases had no gene match. Germline CDR1 reads SGHNT; CDR2 reads YYREEE (reference sequence). This CDR3 is CASSLETGMEKLFF. The CDR3 DNA reads TGTGCCAGCAGCTTGGAGACAGGGATGGAAAAACTGTTTTTT.